This entry lists 14 T cell receptor beta chains sequenced from one sample in a study of blood T cell repertoires in COVID-19. TCRdb's copy holds only in-frame clones and misses some; the assay was immunoSEQ multiplex PCR. Of more than 95,000 clones in the sample, roughly 79% were seen once. The sample comprised peripheral blood. All receptors derive from a man at least 80 years old with acute or convalescent COVID-19.

The chain is built from TRBV5-1 and TRBJ2-1, with 9 bases aligning to TRBD1. J gave up 2 bases and V 4 bases, and 4 bases lay outside the gene matches. CDR1 and CDR2 from the germline V gene are SGHRS and YFSETQ. The length of the CDR3 is 15 residues. CDR3 nucleotide sequence: TGCGCCAGCAGCCGGGGGGACAGGGCCTACAATGAGCAGTTCTTC. Its protein is CASSRGDRAYNEQFF.

This rearrangement joins TRBV10-2 to TRBJ1-1; D is ambiguous. CDR3 length: 13 amino acids. The germline V and J ends were trimmed by 0 bases and 6 bases, with 8 bases remaining between them. Germline V gene lookup returns CDR1 WSHSY and CDR2 SAAADI. The DNA for the CDR3 is TGCGCCAGCAGTGAGTCGTTTAGCCCTGAAGCTTTCTTT. Its protein is CASSESFSPEAFF.

This rearrangement joins TRBV5-4 to TRBJ1-2, with 8 bases lining up with TRBD1. The V gene's germline CDR1 is SGHNT and CDR2 YYREEE (reference sequence). The CDR3 covers 15 residues. Trimming cost V 4 bases and J 0 bases; bases outside gene matches: 5. CDR3 DNA sequence: TGTGCCAGCAGCATAGACAGGGGAGCTAACTATGGCTACACCTTC. It specifies CASSIDRGANYGYTF. The full variable domain, completed using reference TRBV5-4 and TRBJ1-2, is ETGVTQSPTHLIKTRGQQVTLRCSSQSGHNTVSWYQQALGQGPQFIFQYYREEENGRGNFPPRFSGLQFPNYSSELNVNALELDDSALYLCASSIDRGANYGYTFGSGTRLTVV.

V and J are TRBV14 and TRBJ1-1; 8 bases map to TRBD1. V lost 3 bases to trimming and J lost 4 bases; unmatched junction nucleotides: 4. The germline CDR1 and CDR2 sequences are SGHDN and FVKESK. This CDR3 spans 14 amino acids. The CDR3 sequence is CASSHRGLATEAFF. Written as DNA, the CDR3 is TGTGCCAGCAGCCACAGGGGGCTAGCCACTGAAGCTTTCTTT.

The J gene is TRBJ1-2, the V gene TRBV5-1; TRBD1 matches at 8 bases. The J segment lost 0 bases and the V segment lost 3 bases, leaving 4 bases of the junction unmatched. Germline values: CDR1 SGHRS, CDR2 YFSETQ. This CDR3 spans 15 amino acids. DNA of the CDR3: TGCGCCAGCAGCTGGGCAGGGGGCTCTAACTATGGCTACACCTTC. It specifies CASSWAGGSNYGYTF.

The chain links TRBV5-1 to TRBJ1-2; possible D gene TRBD1, 5 bases. There are 17 residues in the CDR3. The V end was cut by 0 bases, the J end by 2 bases, with 17 bases between. Germline V gene data show CDR1 as SGHRS and CDR2 as YFSETQ. The CDR3 protein is CASSLGTGVGWNYGYTF. The CDR3 nucleotides are TGCGCCAGCAGCTTGGGTACAGGAGTCGGTTGGAACTATGGCTACACCTTC.

The chain recombines TRBV2 with TRBJ2-7; TRBD2 is a possible D gene (5 bases). With 2 bases removed from V and 1 base from J, the gap between germline ends came to 9 bases. Germline V CDR1 and CDR2: SNHLY, FYNNEI. CDR3 length: 14 residues. The CDR3 here is CASSEREVSYEQYF. The CDR3 nucleotides read TGTGCCAGCAGTGAACGGGAAGTTTCCTACGAGCAGTACTTC.

The chain couples TRBV6-5 to TRBJ1-1; D call uncertain. CDR1 and CDR2 (germline): MNHEY, SVGAGI. V was cut by 6 bases and J by 4 bases, with 18 bases left in between. There are 15 residues in the CDR3. The CDR3 sequence is CASSRTLIGSTEAFF. Here the CDR3 DNA reads TGTGCCAGCAGCCGCACTCTCATCGGTAGCACTGAAGCTTTCTTT.

This chain uses TRBV10-3 with TRBJ2-2; 7 bases are a match to TRBD2. The CDR3 contains 17 residues. After removal of 2 bases from V and 3 bases from J, the junction contained 9 bases not matched to a gene. The V gene's germline CDR1 is ENHRY and CDR2 SYGVKD. This chain's CDR3 is CAISETSARWDTGELFF. The CDR3 DNA sequence: TGTGCCATCAGTGAGACTAGCGCAAGATGGGACACCGGGGAGCTGTTTTTT.

The genes are TRBV27 and TRBJ2-2, with 15 positions matching TRBD2. J lost 0 bases, V lost 5 bases, and 4 bases had no gene match. CDR3 length: 18 residues. The germline gives CDR1 MNHEY, CDR2 SMNVEV (reference sequence). This CDR3 reads CASSGGTSGGPNTGELFF. The CDR3 bases are TGTGCCAGCAGTGGAGGGACTAGCGGGGGGCCGAACACCGGGGAGCTGTTTTTT.

V and J are TRBV7-3 and TRBJ2-6; no definite D call. Germline CDR1 SGHTA, CDR2 FQGTGA. V was trimmed by 5 bases and J by 0 bases, leaving 8 bases between them. The CDR3 extends over 15 amino acids. The CDR3 region is CASSRLVSGANVLTF. The CDR3 DNA follows: TGTGCCAGCAGCCGACTCGTCTCTGGGGCCAACGTCCTGACTTTC. Full variable domain (rest looked up from reference TRBV7-3 and TRBJ2-6): GAGVSQTPSNKVTEKGKYVELRCDPISGHTALYWYRQSLGQGPEFLIYFQGTGAADDSGLPNDRFFAVRPEGSVSTLKIQRTERGDSAVYLCASSRLVSGANVLTFGAGSRLTVL.

The rearrangement joins TRBV19 to TRBJ1-5; 8 bases match TRBD1. The CDR3 is made up of 15 amino acids. J gave up 3 bases and V 8 bases, and 9 bases lay outside the gene matches. Germline CDR1 LNHDA, CDR2 SQIVND (reference sequence). CDR3 in DNA: TGTGCCAGTCAAAACGGACAGGGCCTCAATCAGCCCCAGCATTTT. This gives the protein CASQNGQGLNQPQHF.

The V gene is TRBV6-5, the J gene TRBJ2-2; TRBD1 matches 8 bases. The germline V gene has CDR1 MNHEY and CDR2 SVGAGI. The CDR3 totals 15 residues. The junction had 4 bases not matched to a gene; V was cut back by 1 base and J by 6 bases. The CDR3 DNA follows: TGTGCCAGCAGTTACTACGGACAGGGTCCCGGGGAGCTGTTTTTT. It is translated as CASSYYGQGPGELFF.

This chain joins TRBV9 and TRBJ2-2; TRBD1 is a possible D gene (6 bases). The CDR3 consists of 16 residues. Germline V lookup: CDR1 SGDLS, CDR2 YYNGEE. V gave up 0 bases and J gave up 5 bases, with 14 bases separating them. The CDR3 DNA follows: TGTGCCAGCAGCGTAGCTCTCACAGGGAGAACCGGGGAGCTGTTTTTT. Protein sequence: CASSVALTGRTGELFF.